The clone carrying this T cell receptor (beta chain) was observed once. The antigen remains undetermined. Genes and germline are mouse. The CDR3 extends 1 residue past the end of the read, so its final part is completed from the germline J gene. Within the sample, other DNA sequences also encode this same CDR3. Sequencing of TCRbeta CDR3 at survey depth gave sequences and template counts. Clones were read by immunoSEQ multiplex PCR, and TCRdb kept only the in-frame ones, dropping some. The sample yields a few hundred clones, about 50% seen once. This sample was included in a study of tissue T cells after allogeneic stem cell transplantation. The CDR3 runs to 16 residues. The germline gives CDR1 NSHNY, CDR2 SYGAGN. With V trimmed by 0 bases and J by 1 base, 4 bases remained unmatched. Points from the study as a whole: The study did not identify alloreactive or antigen-specific tissue TCRs, and some clones might be persisting host cells. Shared clones across patients were few; motif clustering revealed tissue-specific shared signatures.

Stated time point: mouse harvest day 14 after allogeneic transplant. The graft held 10^6 splenic CD5+ T cells and 10^7 T-cell-depleted bone marrow cells. V gene TRBV13-1 combines with J gene TRBJ2-3, with TRBD2 matching over 8 bases. The TCR sequence derives from a female BALB/c mouse given C57BL/6 T cells with graft-versus-host disease after an allogeneic hematopoietic cell transplant. The specimen sequenced was blood. The covered CDR3 bases are TGTGCCAGCAGTGATGGGGGGGGGCAGGGTGCAGAAACGCTGTAT. Translating gives CASSDGGGQGAETLY. The CDR3 in full is CASSDGGGQGAETLYF.